The entry below describes one T cell receptor beta chain. No cognate antigen has been identified for it. No much larger clone exists at a distance of one base, and base qualities are not known. TCRbeta CDR3 regions were amplified from genomic DNA using the immunoSEQ Assay, a bias-controlled multiplex PCR. The study's own analysis went as follows. Nucleated cell counts per sample were estimated from amplification of reference gene primers within the assay. To quantify the absolute abundance of each unique TCRbeta CDR3 rearrangement, sequence reads were collapsed and filtered. For each sample, productive Simpson clonality was calculated as the square root of Simpson's diversity index over productive rearrangements. TCRdb carries this immuneACCESS record with in-frame sequences only. Its versions omit some clonotypes, under half of them owing to an unresolved V gene in the studies checked, with the rest unexplained. D and trimming come from the DNA, and the V and J calls and clone size come from that table. This sample has just over 95,000 clones in its table, and approximately 82% of those were observed once. Of the sample, 3.5% to 5% falls within the top ten clones.

This entry belongs to a study of blood T cell repertoires in COVID-19 (dated by TCRdb to the early 2020s). Describing the broader study: Collaborator samples came from the United States, Italy and Spain and covered acute and convalescent phases of COVID-19. The dataset comprised deeply sampled blood TCRbeta repertoires from subjects exposed to, actively infected with, or recovered from COVID-19. The prospective study material was composed of cDNA or gDNA derived from T cells, B-cell-depleted T cells, or PBMCs. The repertoires were released in a freely available public database intended as a resource for research on the immune response to SARS-CoV-2. The samples were drawn from two sources: the first 160 participants of the ongoing ImmuneRACE study, and 1,254 subjects contributed by 6 global collaborators. HLA class I and class II types, where available, came from metadata supplied by the sample provider rather than from assay-based typing. A de-identified subject ID, COVID-19 status, age in years and sex were almost always included in the sample metadata. Here is what the overall study found, with its caveats: How much clinical and demographic metadata was included differed by source and by participant, and the metadata was provided uncurated.

CDR1 is given as WNHNN and CDR2 as SYGVQD, both from the germline V gene (reference sequence). For this chain, trimming is 3 bases at the V end and 3 bases at the J end, and the number of junction bases without a gene match is 0. The CDR3 goes from the cysteine to the phenylalanine over 13 residues. Only the CDR3 part of the read is kept: 39 bases, read in frame from the first base. The collaborating institutions used their own protocols to collect whole blood in K2EDTA tubes. For TCRbeta analysis, collaborators shipped samples as frozen whole blood, isolated PBMCs, or DNA extracted from either of those sample types.

The chain joins TRBV10-1 to TRBJ2-3, with 7 central nucleotides matching TRBD1. The sequencing sample was made of peripheral blood. The receptor was derived from a man aged 60-69 years with acute or convalescent COVID-19. The CDR3 here reads CASSDRGTDTQYF. The nucleotide sequence is TGCGCCAGCAGTGACAGGGGGACAGATACGCAGTATTTT.